The present TCR beta chain was sequenced within a study of T cells in Graves' hyperthyroidism and ophthalmopathy. Germline CDR1 is DFQATT and CDR2 is SNEGSKA (reference sequence). The CDR3 is 15 amino acids. Losses at the gene ends were 3 bases for V and 1 base for J; bases not matched to a gene: 4. Patients affected by ophthalmopathy presented a Clinical Activity Score of at least 3, a NOSPECS grade of at least 4, and disease duration below 3 months. Amplified TCR beta CDR3 regions came from RNA transcripts. HTBI primers were employed in a first-round RT-PCR of the TCR CDR3. TCRdb passed the multiplex PCR reads through MiXCR, listing each CDR3 protein once. This sample yields 300,000 to 500,000 distinct CDR3 sequences, of which more than 13% are seen a single time; 25% to 30% belongs to the top ten. In this sample, this clonotype turned up many times.

This TCR came from a man between 50 and 59 years old with Graves' ophthalmopathy. The chain recombines TRBV20-1 with TRBJ2-1; 9 nucleotides match TRBD2. The sequencing sample was made of blood. CDR3 nucleotide sequence: TGCAGTGCTAGTAGCGGGAGAGTATCCTACAATGAGCAGTTCTTC. This translates into CSASSGRVSYNEQFF.